A single sample gave rise to the 11 T cell receptor beta chains below, sequenced in a study of T-cell reconstitution after alpha-beta-depleted transplantation in children. Unique molecular identifiers were incorporated when the TCRbeta library was constructed. A single record per CDR3 protein comes from TCRdb applying MiXCR to the PCR reads. Counted here are approximately 650,000 distinct CDR3 sequences, about 12% occurring once; the ten biggest clones make up 0.75% to 0.85%. The input for sequencing was PBMCs, taken before TCRalphabeta/CD19-depleted stem cell transplant. The origin of the receptors is a girl aged 2 to 10 with congenital amegakaryocytic thrombocytopenia, due to receive a stem cell transplant.

A few counts support this clonotype. The chain has TRBV5-1 and TRBJ1-4; a possible D gene is TRBD1 (5 bases). The CDR3 has 14 amino acids. Trimming removed 6 bases at V and 5 bases at J, with 14 bases between. Germline V gives CDR1 SGHRS, CDR2 YFSETQ. For the CDR3, the DNA is TGCGCCAGCACTACGGACACGAAGAATGAAAAACTGTTTTTT. This encodes CASTTDTKNEKLFF.

In this sample, this clonotype turned up many times. The CDR3 DNA follows: TGTGCCAGCATGGTAGGCTGGACAGATACGCAGTATTTT. It translates to CASMVGWTDTQYF. The rearrangement joins TRBV28 to TRBJ2-3; D not certain. Germline V gives CDR1 MDHEN, CDR2 SYDVKM. There are 13 residues in the CDR3. Trimming left V 7 bases short and J 3 bases short, with 11 bases between. The complete variable domain, with remaining parts taken from reference TRBV28 and TRBJ2-3, reads DVKVTQSSRYLVKRTGEKVFLECVQDMDHENMFWYRQDPGLGLRLIYFSYDVKMKEKGDIPEGYSVSREKKERFSLILESASTNQTSMYLCASMVGWTDTQYFGPGTRLTVL.

This clonotype was seen a handful of times. The chain employs TRBV28 and TRBJ2-2, with D possibly TRBD2 on 6 matching bases. V dropped 4 bases and J dropped 3 bases, with 12 bases sitting between them. The CDR3 is 15 residues long. CDR1 and CDR2 (germline): MDHEN, SYDVKM. The CDR3 sequence: CASSYSGTYTGELFF. The CDR3 DNA sequence: TGTGCCAGCAGTTACTCCGGGACTTACACCGGGGAGCTGTTTTTT. Full variable domain (remainder filled in from reference TRBV28 and TRBJ2-2): DVKVTQSSRYLVKRTGEKVFLECVQDMDHENMFWYRQDPGLGLRLIYFSYDVKMKEKGDIPEGYSVSREKKERFSLILESASTNQTSMYLCASSYSGTYTGELFFGEGSRLTVL.

This clonotype was recorded at least ten times. At one end the junction does not follow the germline gene, possibly because of a read error. The gene calls are TRBV5-1 and TRBJ1-1; unclear D gene. The CDR3 has 13 amino acids. Germline-derived CDR1 and CDR2 are SGHRS and YFSETQ. CDR3 in DNA: TGTGCCAGCAGCTTAGCTTGGAACACTGAAGCTTTCTTT. It codes for CASSLAWNTEAFF.

In this sample, this clonotype turned up a few times. This chain connects TRBV5-6 to TRBJ2-2; tentatively, D is TRBD2 (6 bases). Trimming cost V 4 bases and J 6 bases, with 22 bases left between them. The germline gives CDR1 SGHDT, CDR2 YYEEEE. This CDR3 is built from 17 residues. In DNA form, the CDR3 reads TGTGCCAGCAGCCCTGGTACGGGAGTCCTAGTCGCCGGGGAGCTGTTTTTT. Its translation is CASSPGTGVLVAGELFF. The whole variable domain, remainder taken from reference TRBV5-6 and TRBJ2-2, is DAGVTQSPTHLIKTRGQQVTLRCSPKSGHDTVSWYQQALGQGPQFIFQYYEEEERQRGNFPDRFSGHQFPNYSSELNVNALLLGDSALYLCASSPGTGVLVAGELFFGEGSRLTVL.

The rearrangement links TRBV5-5 to TRBJ2-7; D is unclear. CDR1 is SGHKS and CDR2 is YYEKEE in the germline V gene (reference sequence). With 0 bases removed from V and 2 bases from J, the gap between germline ends came to 15 bases. CDR3 size: 16 residues. The CDR3 region is CASSLANRLSTYEQYF. The CDR3 nucleotides are TGTGCCAGCAGCTTGGCCAATCGTTTGTCTACCTACGAGCAGTACTTC.

This clonotype occurred many times. J is TRBJ2-7 and V is TRBV15, with D unclear. V was trimmed by 5 bases and J by 4 bases, leaving 15 bases between them. The CDR3 loop spans 14 amino acids. The germline CDR1 and CDR2 sequences are LNHNV and YYDKDF (reference sequence). The CDR3 nucleotides read TGTGCCACCAGCCTGGGCGGATTACGTTACGAGCAGTACTTC. As protein: CATSLGGLRYEQYF.

This clonotype was counted many times. The chain couples TRBV10-3 to TRBJ2-5; D is tentatively TRBD1 or TRBD2 (6 bases each). Germline loops: CDR1 ENHRY, CDR2 SYGVKD. V was trimmed by 0 bases and J by 4 bases, leaving 12 bases between them. The length of the CDR3 is 15 residues. The CDR3: CAISESGGGGETQYF. CDR3 bases: TGTGCCATCAGTGAGTCTGGCGGAGGGGGAGAGACCCAGTACTTC.

This clonotype was picked up many times. The rearrangement joins TRBV5-1 to TRBJ2-3; perhaps D is TRBD1 or TRBD2 (5 bases each). Germline lookup yields CDR1 SGHRS and CDR2 YFSETQ. The CDR3 contains 14 residues. With 0 bases removed from V and 4 bases from J, the gap between germline ends came to 9 bases. Here the CDR3 DNA reads TGCGCCAGCAGCTTGGAGGGGAGCGCAGATACGCAGTATTTT. Its protein product is CASSLEGSADTQYF.

The V and J genes are TRBV20-1 and TRBJ2-7; D uncertain. The CDR3 loop spans 12 amino acids. Trimming removed 6 bases from V and 6 bases from J, with 15 bases in between. CDR1 and CDR2 (germline): DFQATT, SNEGSKA (reference sequence). This CDR3 is CSARILAAEQYF. Written as DNA, the CDR3 is TGCAGTGCCCGTATCTTAGCAGCCGAGCAGTACTTC.

This clonotype was observed a handful of times. The J gene is TRBJ2-3, the V gene TRBV5-1; a weak D match, TRBD1 (5 bases). This CDR3 spans 14 amino acids. Germline loops: CDR1 SGHRS, CDR2 YFSETQ. V was cut by 5 bases and J by 2 bases, with 12 bases left in between. The CDR3 bases are TGCGCCAGCAGTAATCAAGGGGCCACAGATACGCAGTATTTT. Its protein is CASSNQGATDTQYF.